This is a list of T cell receptor beta chains from one sample in a study of cytomegalovirus exposure and HLA in healthy donors. Assay: immunoSEQ multiplex PCR; the TCRdb copy retains only in-frame clones and omits some. The sample lists 150,000 to 200,000 clones, over 75% occurring once. The sequenced sample consisted of PBMCs. Receptors originate from a man aged 18 to 30 in good health and CMV-seropositive. CDR3s include the opening cysteine and the closing phenylalanine or tryptophan. A D gene is named only where the DNA matches it firmly. A clone size is listed for some rows: how often the clone was seen (once, few, many), or a class if it is expanded.

>-|TRBJ1-1|TRBD1|TRBV6-5
CASSRDRVGAFF
TGTGCCAGCAGTCGAGACAGGGTAGGGGCTTTCTTT
>-|TRBJ2-3|TRBD2|TRBV14
CASSQRTLAGKADTQYF
TGTGCCAGCAGCCAAAGAACCCTAGCGGGGAAGGCAGATACGCAGTATTTT
>-|TRBJ2-6|-|TRBV12-5
CASGSLGLRGLGGGSSGANVLTF
TGTGCTAGTGGTTCCCTAGGTTTGCGAGGGCTAGGGGGGGGAAGCTCTGGGGCCAACGTCCTGACTTTC
>few|TRBJ1-1|-|TRBV19
CASTVETNTEAFF
TGTGCCAGTACCGTGGAGACGAACACTGAAGCTTTCTTT
>-|TRBJ1-1|-|TRBV9
CASSVTSSAASEAFF
TGTGCCAGCAGCGTAACTTCCTCGGCGGCTTCTGAAGCTTTCTTT
>-|TRBJ2-7|-|TRBV7-9
CASSSPRDSSYEQYF
TGTGCCAGCAGCTCTCCGAGGGATAGCTCCTACGAGCAGTACTTC
>-|TRBJ2-1|TRBD2|TRBV27
CASSASGGINEQFF
TGTGCCAGCAGTGCTAGCGGGGGGATCAATGAGCAGTTCTTC
>once|TRBJ1-4|TRBD1|TRBV5-1
CASSLARGGRGRRTNEKLFF
TGCGCCAGCAGCTTGGCCCGGGGAGGCAGGGGGCGAAGGACTAATGAAAAACTGTTTTTT
>-|TRBJ1-3|-|TRBV11-2
CASSRTRWGSAGNTIYF
TGTGCCAGCAGCCGGACTCGGTGGGGAAGTGCTGGAAACACCATATATTTT
>-|TRBJ1-6|-|TRBV28
CASSFIDSPPRNLNLSPLHF
TGTGCCAGCAGTTTTATAGACTCCCCCCCGAGGAACCTTAACCTATCACCCCTCCACTTT
>-|TRBJ2-4|TRBD2|TRBV5-4
CASTPGGGAKNIQYF
TGTGCCAGCACCCCGGGGGGGGGAGCCAAAAACATTCAGTACTTC
>-|TRBJ2-3|TRBD2|TRBV2
CASSLPSGATDTQYF
TGTGCCAGCAGTCTTCCTAGCGGGGCCACAGATACGCAGTATTTT
>-|TRBJ2-5|-|TRBV12-5
CASGLEQVVQETQYF
TGTGCTAGTGGCCTTGAACAGGTCGTGCAAGAGACCCAGTACTTC
>-|TRBJ2-3|TRBD2|TRBV7-6
CASSSSGTSGSSDTQYF
TGTGCCAGCAGCTCCTCGGGGACTAGCGGAAGTTCGGATACGCAGTATTTT
>once|TRBJ1-5|TRBD1|TRBV5-1
CASSLEAGGGQPQHF
TGCGCCAGCAGCTTGGAGGCAGGGGGTGGCCAGCCCCAGCATTTT
>-|TRBJ2-7|-|TRBV7-6
CASSLGEVSYEQYF
TGTGCCAGCAGCTTAGGGGAGGTCTCCTACGAGCAGTACTTC
>-|TRBJ1-2|TRBD1|TRBV6-1
CASRDRDWGGYTF
TGTGCCAGCAGGGACAGGGACTGGGGTGGCTACACCTTC
>few|TRBJ1-3|-|TRBV7-9
CASSPSTSGNTIYF
TGTGCCAGCAGCCCGAGTACCTCTGGAAACACCATATATTTT
>-|TRBJ1-4|TRBD1|TRBV30
CAWRARPGGGGEKLFF
TGTGCCTGGAGAGCTAGACCAGGGGGCGGAGGAGAAAAACTGTTTTTT
>-|TRBJ1-2|-|TRBV7-8
CASSFPGTQGGYTF
TGTGCCAGCAGCTTCCCCGGTACCCAGGGAGGCTACACCTTC
>-|TRBJ1-5|-|TRBV12-5
CASGDGGVRSNQPQHF
TGTGCTAGTGGTGACGGGGGGGTGAGGAGCAATCAGCCCCAGCATTTT
>once|TRBJ2-7|-|TRBV18
CASSPGRGYEQYF
TGTGCCAGCTCACCAGGCCGGGGCTACGAGCAGTACTTC
>-|TRBJ2-3|TRBD2|TRBV14
CASSQGTSWSTDTQYF
TGTGCCAGCAGCCAAGGGACTAGCTGGAGTACAGATACGCAGTATTTT
>-|TRBJ2-7|TRBD1|TRBV4-3
CASSQVGTGYEQYF
TGCGCCAGCAGCCAAGTCGGGACAGGGTACGAGCAGTACTTC
>once|TRBJ2-7|-|TRBV5-1
CASSTGGAQSYEQYF
TGCGCCAGCAGTACCGGCGGGGCGCAATCCTACGAGCAGTACTTC
>once|TRBJ1-4|TRBD1|TRBV7-2
CASSPAPGQSATNEKLFF
TGTGCCAGCAGCCCGGCCCCGGGACAGTCGGCAACTAATGAAAAACTGTTTTTT
>-|TRBJ2-3|-|TRBV30
CAWSSGTDTQYF
TGTGCCTGGAGTAGCGGCACAGATACGCAGTATTTT
>-|TRBJ2-7|-|TRBV4-1
CASSRGGAVFEQYF
TGCGCCAGCAGCCGAGGAGGGGCAGTATTCGAGCAGTACTTC
>-|TRBJ1-1|TRBD1|TRBV7-2
CASRIAPLQGAYTEAFF
TGTGCCAGCAGAATAGCGCCACTACAGGGGGCCTACACTGAAGCTTTCTTT
>-|TRBJ2-7|TRBD2|TRBV14
CASSPLAGGRLSYEQYF
TGTGCCAGCAGCCCTCTAGCGGGGGGCCGCCTATCCTACGAGCAGTACTTC
>-|TRBJ1-1|TRBD1|TRBV7-2
CASSLLGRGLAFF
TGTGCCAGCAGCTTATTGGGCAGGGGGTTGGCTTTCTTT
>-|TRBJ2-4|TRBD2|TRBV12-5
CASGPGLAGVGTKNIQYF
TGTGCTAGTGGCCCTGGACTAGCGGGGGTAGGGACCAAAAACATTCAGTACTTC
>-|TRBJ2-3|-|TRBV19
CASSIATNRPYF
TGTGCCAGTAGTATAGCGACTAATCGTCCGTATTTT
>-|TRBJ2-1|TRBD1|TRBV7-9
CASSRDSFLEQFF
TGTGCCAGCAGCCGGGACAGCTTTTTAGAGCAGTTCTTC
>once|TRBJ2-1|-|TRBV6-4
CASSDSAGSYNEQFF
TGTGCCAGCAGTGACTCGGCAGGCTCCTACAATGAGCAGTTCTTC